The 21 T cell receptor beta chains presented below share a single source sample, sequenced in a study of CD8 T cells in Susac syndrome. Reverse transcription used roughly 0.5 to 1 ug RNA and random hexamers. MiXCR was run by TCRdb on the immunoSEQ multiplex PCR reads, yielding one entry per CDR3 protein. Seen here are roughly 130,000 distinct CDR3 sequences, 96% observed once, and the top ten hold more than 0.12%. Sequencing was performed on CD4+ T cells from PBMCs. The source of these receptors is a human donor with Susac syndrome.

The chain combines TRBV5-4 with TRBJ2-1, with 8 bases lining up with TRBD2. Germline loops: CDR1 SGHNT, CDR2 YYREEE (reference sequence). This CDR3 comprises 14 residues. V gave up 7 bases and J gave up 2 bases; unmatched junction bases: 5. CDR3 amino acids: CASALGLAYNEQFF. CDR3 bases: TGTGCCAGCGCCCTGGGACTAGCCTACAATGAGCAGTTCTTC.

The chain has TRBV4-1 and TRBJ2-1, with 7 bases lining up with TRBD2. CDR1 MGHRA and CDR2 YSYEKL come from the germline V gene. CDR3 length: 15 residues. The trim removed 2 bases at V and 7 bases at J, leaving 8 bases unmatched. The DNA for the CDR3 is TGCGCCAGCAGCCAACCCAGGAGGCGGGGGAATGAGCAGTTCTTC. It is translated as CASSQPRRRGNEQFF.

The genes are TRBV4-2 and TRBJ2-4, with D uncertain. The CDR3 is 14 amino acids. V was clipped by 1 base and J by 2 bases, with 6 bases between them. The germline V gene has CDR1 LGHNA and CDR2 YNFKEQ. The CDR3 DNA follows: TGTGCCAGCAGCCAAGGGGATTCCAAAAACATTCAGTACTTC. This gives the protein CASSQGDSKNIQYF.

The genes are TRBV6-5 and TRBJ2-7; the D gene is possibly TRBD2 (5 bases). Trimming removed 0 bases from V and 2 bases from J, with 8 bases in between. The CDR3 loop spans 14 amino acids. Germline CDR1 is MNHEY and CDR2 is SVGAGI. The CDR3 DNA follows: TGTGCCAGCAGTTACTCGCTAGCCGCCTACGAGCAGTACTTC. Amino acids: CASSYSLAAYEQYF.

This chain links TRBV30 with TRBJ1-2; D is undetermined. Trimming cost V 2 bases and J 3 bases, with 10 bases left between them. CDR3 length equals 13 residues. CDR1 GTSNPN and CDR2 SVGIG come from the germline V gene (reference sequence). The CDR3 nucleotides are TGTGCCTGGAGTCGGCGGGAAGACTATGGCTACACCTTC. Its translation is CAWSRREDYGYTF.

V and J are TRBV20-1 and TRBJ2-5; D is ambiguous. Germline-derived CDR1 and CDR2 are DFQATT and SNEGSKA (reference sequence). The CDR3 runs to 13 residues. V was shortened by 5 bases and J by 0 bases, with 10 bases between the two germline ends. The CDR3 DNA is TGCAGTGCTCAACGGGCGAACCAAGAGACCCAGTACTTC. Translating gives CSAQRANQETQYF.

The V and J genes are TRBV12-3 or TRBV12-4 and TRBJ2-1; tentatively, D is TRBD2 (6 bases). The ends were cut back, 7 bases at V and 3 bases at J, with 13 bases in the middle. The CDR3 sequence is 14 residues long. CDR3 amino acids: CASNGLGGYNEQFF. The CDR3 bases are TGTGCCAGCAATGGACTCGGGGGCTACAATGAGCAGTTCTTC.

The J gene is TRBJ1-1, the V gene TRBV6-2 or TRBV6-3; D is uncertain. Trimming removed 6 bases at V and 6 bases at J, with 14 bases between. The germline V gene has CDR1 MNHEY and CDR2 SVGEGT. The CDR3 loop spans 13 amino acids. CDR3: CASRPRTVSEAFF. The CDR3 coding sequence is TGTGCCAGCAGACCACGGACGGTTTCTGAAGCTTTCTTT.

The V call is TRBV25-1, the J call TRBJ2-5; D unresolved. The CDR3 loop spans 15 amino acids. V was clipped by 2 bases and J by 1 base, with 11 bases between them. The germline CDR1 and CDR2 sequences are MGHDK and SYGVNS. DNA for the CDR3: TGTGCCAGCAGTGAAGTGACGGATTTCCAAGAGACCCAGTACTTC. Residues: CASSEVTDFQETQYF.

This clonotype was detected once. V and J are TRBV5-1 and TRBJ2-7; a weak D match, TRBD1 (5 bases). The ends were cut back, 2 bases at V and 4 bases at J, with 10 bases in the middle. The CDR3 consists of 13 residues. CDR1 is SGHRS, CDR2 YFSETQ, per germline. For the CDR3, the DNA is TGCGCCAGCAGCTTCCAGGGTGGATACGAGCAGTACTTC. Its protein is CASSFQGGYEQYF.

This chain joins TRBV6-2 or TRBV6-3 and TRBJ1-1; D is uncertain. Per the germline V gene, CDR1 is MNHEY and CDR2 is SVGEGT. The CDR3 extends over 13 amino acids. The V gene lost 5 bases and the J gene lost 0 bases, with 7 bases spanning the gap. The CDR3 reads CASSKPMNTEAFF. The CDR3 region has the DNA TGTGCCAGCAGTAAACCCATGAACACTGAAGCTTTCTTT.

V and J are TRBV13 and TRBJ2-4, with 8 nucleotides matching TRBD2. The CDR3 has 16 residues. Unmatched junction bases numbered 5, after V lost 1 base and J lost 3 bases. Per the germline V gene, CDR1 is PRHDT and CDR2 is FYEKMQ (reference sequence). DNA of the CDR3: TGTGCCAGCAGCTTAGCGGGAGGGCCTGGCAAAAACATTCAGTACTTC. Translation gives CASSLAGGPGKNIQYF.

The V and J genes are TRBV6-6 and TRBJ1-1; possible D gene TRBD1, 5 bases. Germline assignment: CDR1 MNHNY and CDR2 SVGAGI (reference sequence). This CDR3 spans 14 amino acids. Deletions cut 2 bases from V and 4 bases from J, with 11 bases between. Here the CDR3 DNA reads TGTGCCAGCAGTTACACACCGGGGGGCACTGAAGCTTTCTTT. Encoded protein: CASSYTPGGTEAFF.

The chain has TRBV20-1 and TRBJ1-1; D not resolved. This CDR3 is built from 12 residues. V gave up 3 bases and J gave up 7 bases, with 12 bases separating them. From germline, CDR1 is DFQATT and CDR2 SNEGSKA (reference sequence). The CDR3 protein is CSASPQLDEAFF. In DNA, the CDR3 is TGCAGTGCTAGTCCTCAGCTAGATGAAGCTTTCTTT.

The chain combines TRBV7-9 with TRBJ2-7; D is perhaps TRBD2 (5 bases). CDR1 and CDR2 from the germline V gene are SEHNR and FQNEAQ (reference sequence). Trimming cost V 0 bases and J 7 bases, with 13 bases left between them. The CDR3 loop spans 14 amino acids. The CDR3 loop is CASSLARAGLEQYF. CDR3 in DNA: TGTGCCAGCAGCTTAGCGCGGGCGGGCTTAGAGCAGTACTTC. The whole variable domain, remainder taken from reference TRBV7-9 and TRBJ2-7, is DTGVSQNPRHKITKRGQNVTFRCDPISEHNRLYWYRQTLGQGPEFLTYFQNEAQLEKSRLLSDRFSAERPKGSFSTLEIQRTEQGDSAMYLCASSLARAGLEQYFGPGTRLTVT.

The genes are TRBV6-5 and TRBJ1-2; D is possibly TRBD1 (6 bases). Germline V gene lookup returns CDR1 MNHEY and CDR2 SVGAGI. This CDR3 comprises 12 residues. V shed 8 bases and J shed 8 bases, with 15 bases lying between them. Here the CDR3 reads CASWDTSFGYTF. In nucleotides, the CDR3 is TGTGCCAGCTGGGACACTAGTTTCGGCTACACCTTC.

The V call is TRBV11-2, the J call TRBJ2-1; 13 bases agree with TRBD2. The CDR3 length is 18 residues. Unmatched junction bases numbered 13, after V lost 2 bases and J lost 9 bases. Germline V gene sequence: CDR1 SGHAT, CDR2 FQNNGV. DNA of the CDR3: TGTGCCAGCAGCTTATTATGGGGACTAGCGGGATCCATGGGTGAGCAGTTCTTC. Translating gives CASSLLWGLAGSMGEQFF. The whole variable domain, filled in from reference TRBV11-2 and TRBJ2-1, reads EAGVAQSPRYKIIEKRQSVAFWCNPISGHATLYWYQQILGQGPKLLIQFQNNGVVDDSQLPKDRFSAERLKGVDSTLKIQPAKLEDSAVYLCASSLLWGLAGSMGEQFFGPGTRLTVL.

This rearrangement joins TRBV4-2 to TRBJ2-7, with TRBD1 matching over 9 bases. The CDR3 covers 15 residues. V dropped 4 bases and J dropped 2; count of bases not matched to a gene: 6. Germline CDR1 and CDR2: LGHNA and YNFKEQ. CDR3 sequence: CASSRDGQGPYEQYF. The CDR3 nucleotides read TGTGCCAGCAGCCGCGATGGACAGGGGCCCTACGAGCAGTACTTC.

This clonotype was seen only once. The chain couples TRBV30 to TRBJ2-1, with 9 bases aligning to TRBD2. The CDR3 has 16 residues. V lost 3 bases and J lost 4; bases outside the gene matches: 10. Germline CDR1 is GTSNPN and CDR2 is SVGIG (reference sequence). The CDR3 nucleotides read TGTGCCTGGAGCGGCGGGAGGGCCTCGGGATACAATGAGCAGTTCTTC. Translation: CAWSGGRASGYNEQFF. Full variable domain (outside the CDR3, taken from reference TRBV30 and TRBJ2-1): SQTIHQWPATLVQPVGSPLSLECTVEGTSNPNLYWYRQAAGRGLQLLFYSVGIGQISSEVPQNLSASRPQDRQFILSSKKLLLSDSGFYLCAWSGGRASGYNEQFFGPGTRLTVL.

The rearrangement links TRBV12-3 or TRBV12-4 to TRBJ2-5; 7 bases line up with TRBD2. CDR3 size: 16 residues. Unmatched junction bases numbered 9, after V lost 1 base and J lost 4 bases. As DNA, the CDR3 is TGTGCCAGCAGTTTAGGGGCGGGAGCGAAAGGAGAGACCCAGTACTTC. Amino acids: CASSLGAGAKGETQYF.

This sequence joins TRBV6-2 or TRBV6-3 and TRBJ1-2; D gene ambiguous. Germline-derived CDR1 and CDR2 are MNHEY and SVGEGT. The CDR3 covers 15 residues. V was shortened by 8 bases and J by 0 bases, with 16 bases between the two germline ends. Written as DNA, the CDR3 is TGTGCCAGCTTGATTTACGGAGCCTCTAACTATGGCTACACCTTC. Translating it yields CASLIYGASNYGYTF.